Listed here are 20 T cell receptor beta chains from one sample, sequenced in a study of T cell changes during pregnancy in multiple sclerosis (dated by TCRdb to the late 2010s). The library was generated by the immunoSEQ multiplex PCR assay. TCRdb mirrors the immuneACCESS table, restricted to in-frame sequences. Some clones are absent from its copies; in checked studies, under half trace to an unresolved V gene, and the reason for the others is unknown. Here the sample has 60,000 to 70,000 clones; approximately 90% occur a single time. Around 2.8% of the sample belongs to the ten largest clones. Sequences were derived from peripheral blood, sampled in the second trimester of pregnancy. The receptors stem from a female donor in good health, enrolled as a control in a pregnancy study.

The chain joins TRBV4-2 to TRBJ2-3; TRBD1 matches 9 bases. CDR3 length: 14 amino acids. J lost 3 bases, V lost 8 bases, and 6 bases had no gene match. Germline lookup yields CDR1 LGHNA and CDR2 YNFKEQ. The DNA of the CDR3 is TGTGCCAGCGCCCGGGACAGGGCAACAGATACGCAGTATTTT. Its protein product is CASARDRATDTQYF.

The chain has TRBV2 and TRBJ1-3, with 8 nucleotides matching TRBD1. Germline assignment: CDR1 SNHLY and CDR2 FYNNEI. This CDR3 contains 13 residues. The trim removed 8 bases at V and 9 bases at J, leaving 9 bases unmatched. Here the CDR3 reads CASSPTGETTIYF. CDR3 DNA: TGTGCCAGCTCTCCGACAGGGGAAACCACCATATATTTT.

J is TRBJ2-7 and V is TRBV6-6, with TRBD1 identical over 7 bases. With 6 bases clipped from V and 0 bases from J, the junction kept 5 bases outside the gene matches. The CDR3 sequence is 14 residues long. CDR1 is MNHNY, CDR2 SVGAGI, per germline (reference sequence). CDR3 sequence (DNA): TGTGCCAGCAGACCTCGACAGGGCTCCTACGAGCAGTACTTC. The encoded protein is CASRPRQGSYEQYF.

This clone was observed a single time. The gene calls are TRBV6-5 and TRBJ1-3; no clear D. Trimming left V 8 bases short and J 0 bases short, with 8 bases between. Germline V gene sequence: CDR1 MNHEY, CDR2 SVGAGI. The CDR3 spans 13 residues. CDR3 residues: CASRRISGNTIYF. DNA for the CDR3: TGTGCCAGCCGGCGGATCTCTGGAAACACCATATATTTT.

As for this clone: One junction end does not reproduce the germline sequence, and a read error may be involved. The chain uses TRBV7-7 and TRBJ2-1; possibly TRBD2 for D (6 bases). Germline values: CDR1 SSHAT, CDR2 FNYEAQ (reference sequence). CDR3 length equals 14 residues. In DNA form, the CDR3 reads TGTGCTAGCAGCTTAAGCCGGGGGAACAATGAGCAGTTCTTC. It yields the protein CASSLSRGNNEQFF.

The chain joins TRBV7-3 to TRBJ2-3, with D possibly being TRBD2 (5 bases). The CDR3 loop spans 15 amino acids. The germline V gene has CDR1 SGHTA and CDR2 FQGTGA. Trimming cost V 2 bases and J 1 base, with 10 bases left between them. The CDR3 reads CASSLVSGGTDTQYF. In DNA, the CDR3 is TGTGCCAGCAGCTTAGTAAGCGGAGGCACAGATACGCAGTATTTT.

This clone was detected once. In DNA, the CDR3 is TGTGCCAGCAGTGAGCGGTTACAGGGGGCGAGTTACGAGCAGTACTTC. This encodes CASSERLQGASYEQYF. The V gene is TRBV6-1, the J gene TRBJ2-7; 9 bases are shared with TRBD1. Germline lookup yields CDR1 MNHNS and CDR2 SASEGT. The V gene end was trimmed by 3 bases and the J gene end by 4 bases; junction bases not matched to a gene: 10. The CDR3 is 16 amino acids.

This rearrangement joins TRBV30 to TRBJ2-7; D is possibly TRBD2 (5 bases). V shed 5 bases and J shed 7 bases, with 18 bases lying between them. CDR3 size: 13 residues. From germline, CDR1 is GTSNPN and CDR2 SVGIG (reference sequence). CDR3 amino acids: CAWSLERVREQYF. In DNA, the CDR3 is TGTGCCTGGTCCCTAGAGAGGGTTAGGGAGCAGTACTTC.

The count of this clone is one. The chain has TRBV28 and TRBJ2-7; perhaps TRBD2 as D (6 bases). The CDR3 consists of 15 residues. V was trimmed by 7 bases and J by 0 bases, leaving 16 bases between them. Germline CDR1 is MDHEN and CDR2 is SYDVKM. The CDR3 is CASKRSGSDSYEQYF. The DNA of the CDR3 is TGTGCCAGCAAACGTAGCGGCTCGGACTCCTACGAGCAGTACTTC.

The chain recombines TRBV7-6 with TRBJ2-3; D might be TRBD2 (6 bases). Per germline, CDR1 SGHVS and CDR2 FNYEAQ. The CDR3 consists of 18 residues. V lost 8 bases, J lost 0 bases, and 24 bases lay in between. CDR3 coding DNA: TGTGCCAGCTACCCCTTCCGGAGGGCGGGGAGAAGCACAGATACGCAGTATTTT. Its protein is CASYPFRRAGRSTDTQYF.

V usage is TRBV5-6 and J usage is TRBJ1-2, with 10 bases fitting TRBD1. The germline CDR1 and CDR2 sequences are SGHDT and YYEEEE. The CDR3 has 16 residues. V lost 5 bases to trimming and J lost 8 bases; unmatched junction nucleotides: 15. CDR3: CASRWETGGFLYGYTF. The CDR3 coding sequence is TGTGCCAGCAGGTGGGAGACAGGGGGCTTTCTCTACGGCTACACCTTC.

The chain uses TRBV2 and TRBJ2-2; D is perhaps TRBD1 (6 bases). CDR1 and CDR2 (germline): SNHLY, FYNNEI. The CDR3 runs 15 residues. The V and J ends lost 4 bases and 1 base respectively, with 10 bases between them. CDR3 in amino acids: CASSGRGRNTGELFF. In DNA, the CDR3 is TGTGCCAGCAGTGGCAGGGGTAGGAACACCGGGGAGCTGTTTTTT.

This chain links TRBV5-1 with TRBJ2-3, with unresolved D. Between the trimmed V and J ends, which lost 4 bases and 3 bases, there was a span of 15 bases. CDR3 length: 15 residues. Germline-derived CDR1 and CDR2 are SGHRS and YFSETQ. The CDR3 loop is CASSVTGFKTDTQYF. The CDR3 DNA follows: TGCGCCAGCAGCGTCACCGGGTTCAAGACAGATACGCAGTATTTT.

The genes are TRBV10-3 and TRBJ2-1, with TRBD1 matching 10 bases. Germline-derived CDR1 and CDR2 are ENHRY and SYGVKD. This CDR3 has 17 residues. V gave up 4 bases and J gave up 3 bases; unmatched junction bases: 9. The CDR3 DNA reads TGTGCCATCAGTGTTCGGACAGGGGGTAAATACTACAATGAGCAGTTCTTC. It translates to CAISVRTGGKYYNEQFF.

CDR3 residues: CASSPGHPNYGYTF. The CDR3 nucleotides are TGTGCCAGCAGCCCGGGACACCCGAACTATGGCTACACCTTC. The genes are TRBV6-1 and TRBJ1-2, with a possible D match to TRBD1 (6 bases). Looked up from germline, CDR1 is MNHNS and CDR2 is SASEGT. The CDR3 has 14 amino acids. Trimming left V 6 bases short and J 2 bases short, with 13 bases between.

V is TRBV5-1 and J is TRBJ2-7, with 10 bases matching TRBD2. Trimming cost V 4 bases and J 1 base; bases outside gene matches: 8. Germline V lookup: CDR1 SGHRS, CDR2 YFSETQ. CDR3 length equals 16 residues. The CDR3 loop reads CASSLDLAGGSYEQYF. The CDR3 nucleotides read TGCGCCAGCAGCCTGGATTTAGCGGGGGGATCCTACGAGCAGTACTTC.

This chain's CDR3 is CASSQDQGFSGYTF. CDR3 sequence (DNA): TGTGCCAGCAGCCAAGATCAGGGTTTTTCTGGCTACACCTTC. The rearrangement joins TRBV7-3 to TRBJ1-2; D might be TRBD1 (5 bases). The germline gives CDR1 SGHTA, CDR2 FQGTGA. Trimming removed 5 bases at V and 7 bases at J, with 17 bases between. The CDR3 spans 14 residues.

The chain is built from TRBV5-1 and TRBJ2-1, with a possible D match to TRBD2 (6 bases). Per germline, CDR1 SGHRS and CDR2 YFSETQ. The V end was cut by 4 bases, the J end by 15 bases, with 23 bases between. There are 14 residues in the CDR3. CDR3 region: CASSLDGREKKRFF. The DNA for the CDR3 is TGCGCCAGCAGCCTGGATGGGCGGGAAAAGAAGCGGTTCTTC. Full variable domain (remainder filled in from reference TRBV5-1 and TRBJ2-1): KAGVTQTPRYLIKTRGQQVTLSCSPISGHRSVSWYQQTPGQGLQFLFEYFSETQRNKGNFPGRFSGRQFSNSRSEMNVSTLELGDSALYLCASSLDGREKKRFFGPGTRLTVL.

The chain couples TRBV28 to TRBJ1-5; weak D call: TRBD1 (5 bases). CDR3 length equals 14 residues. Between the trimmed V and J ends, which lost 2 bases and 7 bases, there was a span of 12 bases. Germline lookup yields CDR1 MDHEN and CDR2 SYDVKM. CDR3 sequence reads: CASSLRGLLQPQHF. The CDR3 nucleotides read TGTGCCAGCAGTTTACGGGGACTTCTACAGCCCCAGCATTTT.

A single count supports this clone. In nucleotides, the CDR3 is TGTGCCAGCAGCCCAGGGACAGGGGGTAAGAATGAGCAGTTCTTC. The encoded protein is CASSPGTGGKNEQFF. The chain uses TRBV7-3 and TRBJ2-1, with 11 bases lining up with TRBD1. This CDR3 is built from 15 residues. V dropped 5 bases and J dropped 7; count of bases not matched to a gene: 7. Germline CDR1 and CDR2: SGHTA and FQGTGA. Full variable domain (remainder filled in from reference TRBV7-3 and TRBJ2-1): GAGVSQTPSNKVTEKGKYVELRCDPISGHTALYWYRQSLGQGPEFLIYFQGTGAADDSGLPNDRFFAVRPEGSVSTLKIQRTERGDSAVYLCASSPGTGGKNEQFFGPGTRLTVL.